A single T cell receptor beta chain is shown here with its context. Its antigen is unknown. This record belongs to a study of T-cell memory formation after mild COVID-19. CDR1 is LNHNV, CDR2 YYDKDF, per germline (reference sequence). The ends lost 6 bases at V and 2 bases at J; junction bases unmatched: 3. CDR3 length: 14 residues. Broader study findings: Pre-infection memory showed some responding clones, and this suggested that cross-reactive memory joined. SARS-CoV-2 specificity of second-wave clones peaking day 37 was unconfirmed.

MiXCR, run by TCRdb on the 5' RACE reads, gives a single entry per CDR3 protein. The sample contains about 470,000 distinct CDR3 sequences, around 27% of which appear only once. The receptor's source is an adult woman who had mild COVID-19 (a few samples of this study predate the infection). Cell type and time point are not known. The genes are TRBV15 and TRBJ2-7; 11 bases fit TRBD2. Sample: PBMCs or a T cell subset sorted from them (not recorded which). The CDR3 here is CATSKLAGAYEQYF. In DNA form, the CDR3 reads TGTGCCACCAGTAAACTAGCGGGAGCCTACGAGCAGTACTTC.